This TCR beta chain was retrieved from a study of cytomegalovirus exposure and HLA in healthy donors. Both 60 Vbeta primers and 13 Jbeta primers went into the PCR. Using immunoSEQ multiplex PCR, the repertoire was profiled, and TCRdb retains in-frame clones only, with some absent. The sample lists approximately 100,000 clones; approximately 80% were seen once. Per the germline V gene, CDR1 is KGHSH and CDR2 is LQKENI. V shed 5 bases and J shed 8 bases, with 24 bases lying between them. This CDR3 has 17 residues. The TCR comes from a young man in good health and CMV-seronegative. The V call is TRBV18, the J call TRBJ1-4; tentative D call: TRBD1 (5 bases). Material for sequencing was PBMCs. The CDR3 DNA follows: TGTGCCAGCTCATTCTCCGGGACCCCACCCGGGGGGGAAAAACTGTTTTTT. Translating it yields CASSFSGTPPGGEKLFF.